This T cell receptor (beta chain) was recorded in a study of T-cell reconstitution after alpha-beta-depleted transplantation in children. A library of TCRbeta sequences, prepared with unique molecular identifiers, was generated. TCRdb itself ran the PCR reads through MiXCR, one entry per CDR3 protein. Of more than 45,000 distinct CDR3 sequences listed, 40% to 60% were seen once; the top ten hold 35% to 40%. V dropped 5 bases and J dropped 4 bases, with 14 bases sitting between them. CDR1 is SEHNR and CDR2 is FQNEAQ in the germline V gene (reference sequence). The CDR3 is 14 amino acids. The chain is built from TRBV7-9 and TRBJ2-5; either TRBD1 or TRBD2 may supply D (5 bases each). The sequence came from a boy less than two years old with SCID, due to receive a stem cell transplant. Specimen: peripheral blood, collected before TCRalphabeta/CD19-depleted stem cell transplant. The CDR3 sequence is CASSRKRGTETQYF. CDR3 nucleotide sequence: TGTGCCAGCAGCAGAAAGAGGGGTACAGAGACCCAGTACTTC.